The 2 T cell receptor beta chains below come from one sample, sequenced in a study of blood T cell repertoires in COVID-19. Data came from immunoSEQ multiplex PCR; TCRdb stores just in-frame clones and leaves some out. The sample has tens of thousands of clones, around nine tenths seen once; the top ten hold around 15%. The sequenced sample was peripheral blood. The receptor set was obtained from a man aged 60 to 75 with active COVID-19.

The chain joins TRBV7-3 to TRBJ2-6; the D gene is possibly TRBD1 (6 bases). V gave up 4 bases and J gave up 8 bases, with 9 bases separating them. There are 13 residues in the CDR3. Germline V gene sequence: CDR1 SGHTA, CDR2 FQGTGA. CDR3 residues: CASSSQGTNVLTF. The CDR3 nucleotides are TGTGCCAGCAGCTCACAGGGTACCAACGTCCTGACTTTC. Filled out from reference TRBV7-3 and TRBJ2-6, the complete variable domain reads GAGVSQTPSNKVTEKGKYVELRCDPISGHTALYWYRQSLGQGPEFLIYFQGTGAADDSGLPNDRFFAVRPEGSVSTLKIQRTERGDSAVYLCASSSQGTNVLTFGAGSRLTVL.

J is TRBJ1-1 and V is TRBV4-2, with D possibly being TRBD1 (5 bases). The CDR3 spans 14 residues. V was shortened by 5 bases and J by 4 bases, with 14 bases between the two germline ends. Germline values: CDR1 LGHNA, CDR2 YNFKEQ. Here the CDR3 reads CASSTLLGGTEAFF. The CDR3 nucleotides read TGTGCCAGCAGCACACTGCTGGGGGGCACTGAAGCTTTCTTT.